This T cell receptor beta chain stems from a study of shared clonotypes between healthy human individuals. Generated by immunoSEQ multiplex PCR, the TCRdb table keeps only in-frame clones and is missing some. Of 400,000 to 500,000 clones listed, 76% are singletons. The CDR3 spans 13 residues. This clone was seen a few times. The source material was PBMCs. The genes are TRBV21-1 and TRBJ2-7; the table calls TRBD2, which could not be checked here. TRBV21-1 represents a pseudogene. This TCR was recovered from a woman aged 40 to 50 in good health. Some clones in this sample may be carry-over from other donors' samples. CDR3 region: CASSRTGSREQYF. Here the CDR3 DNA reads TGTGCCAGCAGCAGAACGGGGTCGAGGGAGCAGTACTTC.